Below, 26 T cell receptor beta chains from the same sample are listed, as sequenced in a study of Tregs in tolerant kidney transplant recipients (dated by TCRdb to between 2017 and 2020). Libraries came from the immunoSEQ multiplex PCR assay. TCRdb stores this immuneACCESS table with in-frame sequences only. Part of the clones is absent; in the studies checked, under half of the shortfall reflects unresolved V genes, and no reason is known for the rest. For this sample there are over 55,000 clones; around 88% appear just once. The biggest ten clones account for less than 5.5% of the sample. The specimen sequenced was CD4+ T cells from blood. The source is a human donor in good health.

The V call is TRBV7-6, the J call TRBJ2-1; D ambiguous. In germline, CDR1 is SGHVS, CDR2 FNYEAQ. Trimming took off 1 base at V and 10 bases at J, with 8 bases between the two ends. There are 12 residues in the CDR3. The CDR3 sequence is CASSLGYVEQFF. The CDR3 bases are TGTGCCAGCAGCTTAGGATATGTCGAGCAGTTCTTC.

The DNA for the CDR3 is TGTGCCAGTAGTTGGGGGTGGACAGGGCAGGTGAATGAGCAGTTCTTC. Residues: CASSWGWTGQVNEQFF. V gene TRBV19 combines with J gene TRBJ2-1; 8 bases fit TRBD1. Germline trimming cut 5 bases from V and 7 bases from J; bases unmatched to any gene: 13. This CDR3 contains 16 residues. Germline-derived CDR1 and CDR2 are LNHDA and SQIVND (reference sequence).

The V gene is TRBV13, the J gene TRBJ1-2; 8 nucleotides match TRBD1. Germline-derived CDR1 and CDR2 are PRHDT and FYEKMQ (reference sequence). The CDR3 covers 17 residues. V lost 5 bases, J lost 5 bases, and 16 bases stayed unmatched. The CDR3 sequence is CASSPRGQASEGYGYTF. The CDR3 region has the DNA TGTGCCAGCAGCCCAAGGGGACAGGCCTCCGAGGGGTATGGCTACACCTTC. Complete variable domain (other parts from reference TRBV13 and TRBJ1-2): AAGVIQSPRHLIKEKRETATLKCYPIPRHDTVYWYQQGPGQDPQFLISFYEKMQSDKGSIPDRFSAQQFSDYHSELNMSSLELGDSALYFCASSPRGQASEGYGYTFGSGTRLTVV.

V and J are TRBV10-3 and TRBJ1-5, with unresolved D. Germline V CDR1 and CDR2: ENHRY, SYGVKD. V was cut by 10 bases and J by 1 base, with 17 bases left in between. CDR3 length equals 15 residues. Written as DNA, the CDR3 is TGTGCCAAAGTCCCTCTGAGAAGGAGCAATCAGCCCCAGCATTTT. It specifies CAKVPLRRSNQPQHF.

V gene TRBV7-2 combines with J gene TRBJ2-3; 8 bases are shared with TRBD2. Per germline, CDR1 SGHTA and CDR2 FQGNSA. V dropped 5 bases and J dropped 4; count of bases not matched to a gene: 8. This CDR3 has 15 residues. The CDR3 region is CASSPGGGHADTQYF. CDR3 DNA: TGTGCCAGCAGCCCCGGGGGGGGGCACGCAGATACGCAGTATTTT.

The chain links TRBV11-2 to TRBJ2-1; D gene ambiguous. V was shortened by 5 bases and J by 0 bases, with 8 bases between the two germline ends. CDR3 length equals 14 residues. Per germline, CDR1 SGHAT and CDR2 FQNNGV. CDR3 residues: CASSPRYSYNEQFF. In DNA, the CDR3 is TGTGCCAGCAGCCCTCGTTACTCCTACAATGAGCAGTTCTTC.

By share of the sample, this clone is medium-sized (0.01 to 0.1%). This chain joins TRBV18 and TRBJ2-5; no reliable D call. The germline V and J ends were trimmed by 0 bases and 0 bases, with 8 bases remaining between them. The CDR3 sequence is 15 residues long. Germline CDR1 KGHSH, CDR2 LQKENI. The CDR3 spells CASSPPTANQETQYF. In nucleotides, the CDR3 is TGTGCCAGCTCACCACCGACGGCAAACCAAGAGACCCAGTACTTC.

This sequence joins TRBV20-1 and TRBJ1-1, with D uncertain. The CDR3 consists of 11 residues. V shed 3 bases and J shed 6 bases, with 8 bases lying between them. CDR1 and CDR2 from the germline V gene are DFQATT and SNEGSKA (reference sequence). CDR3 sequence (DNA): TGCAGTGCTAGTGGTACACCTGAAGCTTTCTTT. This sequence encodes CSASGTPEAFF.

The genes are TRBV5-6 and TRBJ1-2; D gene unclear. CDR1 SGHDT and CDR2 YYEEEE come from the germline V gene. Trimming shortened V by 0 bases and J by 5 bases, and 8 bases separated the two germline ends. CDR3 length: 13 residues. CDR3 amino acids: CASSLEGLYGYTF. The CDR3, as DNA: TGTGCCAGCAGCTTGGAAGGATTATATGGCTACACCTTC.

The CDR3 sequence: CASSIAVTSYEQYF. The CDR3 nucleotides are TGTGCCAGTAGTATAGCGGTTACTTCCTACGAGCAGTACTTC. The rearrangement uses TRBV19 and TRBJ2-7, with D unclear. The CDR3 runs 14 residues. Germline CDR1 reads LNHDA; CDR2 reads SQIVND (reference sequence). V was clipped by 1 base and J by 1 base, with 8 bases between them.

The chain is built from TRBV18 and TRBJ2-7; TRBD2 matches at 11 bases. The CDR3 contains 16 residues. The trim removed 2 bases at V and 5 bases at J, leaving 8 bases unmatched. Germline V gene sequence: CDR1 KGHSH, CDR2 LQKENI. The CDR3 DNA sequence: TGTGCCAGCTCACCATATCGACTAGCGGGGACCCACGAGCAGTACTTC. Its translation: CASSPYRLAGTHEQYF.

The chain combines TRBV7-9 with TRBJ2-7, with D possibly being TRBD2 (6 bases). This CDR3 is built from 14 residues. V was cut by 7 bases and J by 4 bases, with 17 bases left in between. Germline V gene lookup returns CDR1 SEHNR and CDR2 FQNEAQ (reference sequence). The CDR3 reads CASMGEAGFYEQYF. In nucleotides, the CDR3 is TGTGCCAGCATGGGGGAGGCGGGGTTTTACGAGCAGTACTTC.

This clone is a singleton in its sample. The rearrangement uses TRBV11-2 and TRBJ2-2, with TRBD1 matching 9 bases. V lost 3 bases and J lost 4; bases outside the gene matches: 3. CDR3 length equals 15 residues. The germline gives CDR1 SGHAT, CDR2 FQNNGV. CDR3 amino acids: CASSFLQGATGELFF. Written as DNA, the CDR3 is TGTGCCAGCAGCTTCCTACAGGGGGCCACCGGGGAGCTGTTTTTT.

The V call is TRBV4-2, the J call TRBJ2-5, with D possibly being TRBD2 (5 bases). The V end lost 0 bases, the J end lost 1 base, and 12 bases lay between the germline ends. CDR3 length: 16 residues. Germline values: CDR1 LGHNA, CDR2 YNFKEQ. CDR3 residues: CASSQDSEAAQETQYF. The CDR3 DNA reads TGTGCCAGCAGCCAAGATTCCGAAGCGGCCCAAGAGACCCAGTACTTC.

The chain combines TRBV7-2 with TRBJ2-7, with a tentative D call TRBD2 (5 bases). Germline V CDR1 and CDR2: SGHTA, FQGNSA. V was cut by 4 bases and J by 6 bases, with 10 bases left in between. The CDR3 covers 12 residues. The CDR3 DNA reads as TGTGCCAGCAGCTCCGGGATTTTCGAGCAGTACTTC. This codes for CASSSGIFEQYF.

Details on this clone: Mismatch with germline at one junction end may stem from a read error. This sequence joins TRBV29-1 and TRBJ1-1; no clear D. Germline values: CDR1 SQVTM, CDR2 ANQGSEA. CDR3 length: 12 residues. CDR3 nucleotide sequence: TGCAGCGTCGGGGAGGTGAACGCTGAAGCTTTCTTT. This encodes CSVGEVNAEAFF.

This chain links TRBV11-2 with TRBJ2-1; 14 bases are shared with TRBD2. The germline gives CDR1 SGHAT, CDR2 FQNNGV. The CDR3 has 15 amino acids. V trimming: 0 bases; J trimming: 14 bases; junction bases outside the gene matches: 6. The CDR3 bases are TGTGCCAGCAGCTTAGAGGGACTAGCGGGAGCGGAGGAGTTCTTC. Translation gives CASSLEGLAGAEEFF. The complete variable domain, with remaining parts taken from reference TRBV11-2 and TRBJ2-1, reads EAGVAQSPRYKIIEKRQSVAFWCNPISGHATLYWYQQILGQGPKLLIQFQNNGVVDDSQLPKDRFSAERLKGVDSTLKIQPAKLEDSAVYLCASSLEGLAGAEEFFGPGTRLTVL.

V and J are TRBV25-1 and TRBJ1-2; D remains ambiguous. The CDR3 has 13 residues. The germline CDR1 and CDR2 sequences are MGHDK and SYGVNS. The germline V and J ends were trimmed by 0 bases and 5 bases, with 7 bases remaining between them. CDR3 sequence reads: CASSEYALYGYTF. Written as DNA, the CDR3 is TGTGCCAGCAGTGAATATGCCCTTTATGGCTACACCTTC.

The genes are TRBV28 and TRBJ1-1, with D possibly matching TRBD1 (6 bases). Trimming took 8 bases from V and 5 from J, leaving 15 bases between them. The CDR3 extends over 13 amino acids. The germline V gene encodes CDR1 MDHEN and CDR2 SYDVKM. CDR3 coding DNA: TGTGCCAGCCAAAGGGGGGCGGAAACTGAAGCTTTCTTT. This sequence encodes CASQRGAETEAFF.

This CDR3 reads CASSLARQGSYEQYF. The CDR3 bases are TGTGCCAGCAGCTTAGCCCGTCAGGGCTCCTACGAGCAGTACTTC. This chain links TRBV7-9 with TRBJ2-7, with D perhaps TRBD1 (5 bases). V was shortened by 0 bases and J by 0 bases, with 9 bases between the two germline ends. Germline-derived CDR1 and CDR2 are SEHNR and FQNEAQ (reference sequence). This CDR3 has 15 residues.

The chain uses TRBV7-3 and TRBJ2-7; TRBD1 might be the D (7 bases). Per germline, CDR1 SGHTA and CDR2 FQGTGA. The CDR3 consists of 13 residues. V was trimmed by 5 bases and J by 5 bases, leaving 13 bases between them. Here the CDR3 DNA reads TGTGCCAGCAGCCCCGACAGGGAGGACGAGCAGTACTTC. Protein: CASSPDREDEQYF. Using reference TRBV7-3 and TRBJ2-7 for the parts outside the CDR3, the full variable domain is GAGVSQTPSNKVTEKGKYVELRCDPISGHTALYWYRQSLGQGPEFLIYFQGTGAADDSGLPNDRFFAVRPEGSVSTLKIQRTERGDSAVYLCASSPDREDEQYFGPGTRLTVT.

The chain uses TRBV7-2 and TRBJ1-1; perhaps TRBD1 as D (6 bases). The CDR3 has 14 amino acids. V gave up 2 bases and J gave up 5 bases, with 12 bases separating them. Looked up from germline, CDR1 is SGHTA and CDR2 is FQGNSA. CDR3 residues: CASSLNRGRTEAFF. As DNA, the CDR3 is TGTGCCAGCAGCTTAAATCGGGGGCGGACTGAAGCTTTCTTT.

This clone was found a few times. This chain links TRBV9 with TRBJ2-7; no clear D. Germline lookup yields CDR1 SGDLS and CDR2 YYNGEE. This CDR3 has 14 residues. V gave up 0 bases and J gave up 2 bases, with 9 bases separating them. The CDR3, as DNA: TGTGCCAGCAGCGTAGCTTCGGCAACCTACGAGCAGTACTTC. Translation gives CASSVASATYEQYF. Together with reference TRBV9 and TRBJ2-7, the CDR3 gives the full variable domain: DSGVTQTPKHLITATGQRVTLRCSPRSGDLSVYWYQQSLDQGLQFLIQYYNGEERAKGNILERFSAQQFPDLHSELNLSSLELGDSALYFCASSVASATYEQYFGPGTRLTVT.

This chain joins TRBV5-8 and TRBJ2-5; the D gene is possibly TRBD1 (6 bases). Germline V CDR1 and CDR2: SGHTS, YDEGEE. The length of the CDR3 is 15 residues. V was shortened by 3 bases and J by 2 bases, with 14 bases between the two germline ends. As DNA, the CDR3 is TGTGCCAGCAGCTCAGGACAGACTCTACAAGAGACCCAGTACTTC. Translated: CASSSGQTLQETQYF.

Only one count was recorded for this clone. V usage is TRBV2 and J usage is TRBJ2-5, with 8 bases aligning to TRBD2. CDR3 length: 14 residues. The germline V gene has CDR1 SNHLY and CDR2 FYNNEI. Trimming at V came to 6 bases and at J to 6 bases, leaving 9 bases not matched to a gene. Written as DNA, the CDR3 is TGTGCCAGCAGCAGAAGCGGGGGCGGAAAGACCCAGTACTTC. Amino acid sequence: CASSRSGGGKTQYF.

Here the CDR3 reads CASSWTGSGAYEQYF. In nucleotides, the CDR3 is TGTGCCAGCTCCTGGACCGGGAGTGGGGCCTACGAGCAGTACTTC. The chain joins TRBV27 to TRBJ2-7, with D possibly TRBD2 on 6 matching bases. V was shortened by 8 bases and J by 2 bases, with 19 bases between the two germline ends. The length of the CDR3 is 15 residues. Germline V gene data show CDR1 as MNHEY and CDR2 as SMNVEV (reference sequence).